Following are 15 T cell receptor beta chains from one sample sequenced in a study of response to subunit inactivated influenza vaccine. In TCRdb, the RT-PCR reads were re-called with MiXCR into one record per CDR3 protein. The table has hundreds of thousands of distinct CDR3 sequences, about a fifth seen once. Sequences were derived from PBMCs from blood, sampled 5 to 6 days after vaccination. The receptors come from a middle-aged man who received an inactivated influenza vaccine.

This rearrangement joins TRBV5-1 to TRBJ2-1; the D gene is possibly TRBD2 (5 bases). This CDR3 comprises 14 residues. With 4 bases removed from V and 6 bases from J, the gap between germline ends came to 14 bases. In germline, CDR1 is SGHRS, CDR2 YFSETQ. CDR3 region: CASSEKLVSNEQFF. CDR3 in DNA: TGCGCCAGCAGCGAAAAACTAGTATCCAATGAGCAGTTCTTC.

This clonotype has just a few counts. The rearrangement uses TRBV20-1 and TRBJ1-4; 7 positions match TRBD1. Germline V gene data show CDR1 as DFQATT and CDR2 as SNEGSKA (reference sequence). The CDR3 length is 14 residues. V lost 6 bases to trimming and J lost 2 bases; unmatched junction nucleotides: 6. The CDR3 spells CSAPDRATNEKLFF. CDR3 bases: TGCAGTGCGCCTGACAGGGCGACTAATGAAAAACTGTTTTTT.

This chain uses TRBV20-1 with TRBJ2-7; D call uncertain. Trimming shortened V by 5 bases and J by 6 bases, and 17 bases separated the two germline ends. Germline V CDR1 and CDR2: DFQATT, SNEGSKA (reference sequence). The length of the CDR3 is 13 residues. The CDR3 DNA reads TGCAGTGCTTCCCGGGCCCCGGAGAGCGAGCAGTACTTC. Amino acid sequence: CSASRAPESEQYF.

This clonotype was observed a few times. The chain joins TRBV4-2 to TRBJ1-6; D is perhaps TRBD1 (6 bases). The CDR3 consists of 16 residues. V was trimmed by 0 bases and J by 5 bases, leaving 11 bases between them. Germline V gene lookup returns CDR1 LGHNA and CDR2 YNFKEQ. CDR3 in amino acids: CASSQDPRGHNSPLHF. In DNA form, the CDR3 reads TGTGCCAGCAGCCAAGATCCCAGGGGACATAATTCACCCCTCCACTTT.

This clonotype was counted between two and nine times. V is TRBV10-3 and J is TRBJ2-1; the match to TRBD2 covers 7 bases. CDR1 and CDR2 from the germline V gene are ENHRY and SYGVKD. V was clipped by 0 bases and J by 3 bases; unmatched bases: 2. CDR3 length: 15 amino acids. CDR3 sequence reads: CAISESERGYNEQFF. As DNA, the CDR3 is TGTGCCATCAGTGAGTCTGAGCGGGGCTACAATGAGCAGTTCTTC.

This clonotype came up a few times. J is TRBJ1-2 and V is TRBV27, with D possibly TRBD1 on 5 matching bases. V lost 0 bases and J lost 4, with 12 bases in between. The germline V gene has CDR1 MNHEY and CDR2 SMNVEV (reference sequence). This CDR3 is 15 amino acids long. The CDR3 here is CASSLSKTAFYGYTF. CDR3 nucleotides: TGTGCCAGCAGTTTATCGAAGACAGCCTTCTATGGCTACACCTTC.

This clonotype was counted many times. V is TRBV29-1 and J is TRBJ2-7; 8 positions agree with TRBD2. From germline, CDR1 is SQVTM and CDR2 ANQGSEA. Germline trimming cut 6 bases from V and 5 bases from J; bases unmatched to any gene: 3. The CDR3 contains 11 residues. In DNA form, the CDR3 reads TGCAGCGTCGGGACTAGGAACGAGCAGTACTTC. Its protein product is CSVGTRNEQYF.

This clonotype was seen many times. The CDR3 loop reads CSARAGQTQHF. CDR3 bases: TGCAGTGCTAGAGCAGGACAGACCCAGCATTTT. This chain links TRBV20-1 with TRBJ1-5; the D gene is possibly TRBD1 (6 bases). From germline, CDR1 is DFQATT and CDR2 SNEGSKA (reference sequence). V gave up 1 base and J gave up 11 bases, with 9 bases separating them. CDR3 size: 11 residues.

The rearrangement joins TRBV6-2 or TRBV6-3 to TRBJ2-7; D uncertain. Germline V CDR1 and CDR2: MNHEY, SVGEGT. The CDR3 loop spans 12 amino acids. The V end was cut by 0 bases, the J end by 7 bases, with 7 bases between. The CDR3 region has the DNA TGTGCCAGCAGTTACTCAATTTTGGAGCAGTACTTC. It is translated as CASSYSILEQYF.

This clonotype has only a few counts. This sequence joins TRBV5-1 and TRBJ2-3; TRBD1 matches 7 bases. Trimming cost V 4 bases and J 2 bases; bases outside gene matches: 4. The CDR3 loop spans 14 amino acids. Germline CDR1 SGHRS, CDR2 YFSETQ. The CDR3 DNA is TGCGCCAGCAGCAATGGGACAGCCACAGATACGCAGTATTTT. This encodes CASSNGTATDTQYF. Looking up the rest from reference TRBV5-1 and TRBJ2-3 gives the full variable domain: KAGVTQTPRYLIKTRGQQVTLSCSPISGHRSVSWYQQTPGQGLQFLFEYFSETQRNKGNFPGRFSGRQFSNSRSEMNVSTLELGDSALYLCASSNGTATDTQYFGPGTRLTVL.

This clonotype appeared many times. The CDR3 protein is CSAPDSGGADTQYF. As DNA, the CDR3 is TGCAGTGCTCCTGATTCTGGGGGCGCAGATACGCAGTATTTT. The gene calls are TRBV20-1 and TRBJ2-3, with a tentative D call TRBD1 (6 bases). Deletions cut 5 bases from V and 4 bases from J, with 16 bases between. The germline gives CDR1 DFQATT, CDR2 SNEGSKA (reference sequence). This CDR3 contains 14 residues.

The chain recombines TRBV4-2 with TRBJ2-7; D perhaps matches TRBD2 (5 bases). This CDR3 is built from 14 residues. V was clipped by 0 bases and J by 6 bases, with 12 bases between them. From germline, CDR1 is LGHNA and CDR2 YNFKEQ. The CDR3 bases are TGTGCCAGCAGCCAAGATCGGGAAGTGGGCGAGCAGTACTTC. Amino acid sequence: CASSQDREVGEQYF.

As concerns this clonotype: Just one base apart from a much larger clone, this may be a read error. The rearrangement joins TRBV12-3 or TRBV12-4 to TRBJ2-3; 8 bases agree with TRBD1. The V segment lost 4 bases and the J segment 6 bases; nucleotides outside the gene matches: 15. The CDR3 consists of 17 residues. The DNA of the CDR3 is TGTGCCAGCAGTTCCACGCAGGGGGCGCTAGGGACGGATACGCAGTATTTT. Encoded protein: CASSSTQGALGTDTQYF.

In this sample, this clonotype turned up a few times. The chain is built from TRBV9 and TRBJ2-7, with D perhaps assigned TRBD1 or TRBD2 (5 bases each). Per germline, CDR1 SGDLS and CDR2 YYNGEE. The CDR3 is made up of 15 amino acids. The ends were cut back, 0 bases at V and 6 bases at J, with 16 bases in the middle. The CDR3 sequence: CASSVGEGRVVEQYF. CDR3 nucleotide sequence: TGTGCCAGCAGCGTAGGTGAGGGGCGGGTGGTCGAGCAGTACTTC.

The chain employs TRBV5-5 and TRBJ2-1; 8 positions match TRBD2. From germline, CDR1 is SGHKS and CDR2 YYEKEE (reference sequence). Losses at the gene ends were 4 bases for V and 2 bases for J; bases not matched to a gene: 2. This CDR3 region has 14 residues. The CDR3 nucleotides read TGTGCCAGCAGCGGCGGGAGGACCTACAATGAGCAGTTCTTC. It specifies CASSGGRTYNEQFF.